This TCR beta chain was captured by sequencing in a study of yellow fever vaccine responses in identical twins. Whole-study results and caveats: After vaccination, twins' T cell response reportedly seemed partly convergent, partly personalized.

MiXCR, run by TCRdb on the RT-PCR reads, gives a single entry per CDR3 protein. The table records approximately 17,000 distinct CDR3 sequences, roughly 70% of them present only once. Note on this clonotype: Its antigen is unknown.

Germline V gene sequence: CDR1 DFQATT, CDR2 SNEGSKA (reference sequence). The CDR3 has 13 residues. The sequences come from T cells from blood (PBMCs), unsorted or a sorted subset (not recorded which), collected before or after yellow fever vaccination (not recorded which). The TCR originated in a woman aged 18-29 years who received the yellow fever vaccine. J is TRBJ2-4 and V is TRBV20-1, with 7 bases that match TRBD2. CDR3 bases: TGCAGCGCTGGGGAGGGTGCCAAAAACATTCAGTACTTC. Amino acids: CSAGEGAKNIQYF.